This T cell receptor (beta chain) was recorded in a study of blood T cells in healthy people across ages. A second PCR of roughly 6 to 12 cycles used a sample-barcoded 5' primer and a J-beta primer mix. MiXCR was run by TCRdb on the 5' RACE reads, yielding one entry per CDR3 protein. The table includes under 1,100,000 distinct CDR3 sequences, 20% to 25% detected once. Between the trimmed V and J ends, which lost 4 bases and 1 base, there was a span of 11 bases. The CDR3 extends over 14 amino acids. Germline V CDR1 and CDR2: SGHRS, YFSETQ. This clonotype was detected a few times. Its matching antigen is unknown. PBMCs were isolated at a quantity of at least 6 million per sample. Broader study findings: As age increased, TCR beta diversity per million T cells fell in a roughly linear fashion.

This same sample was also taken into another study, of T cells of mothers and their children. That work adds: Inherited differences only slightly affect thymic shaping of TCR recombination output.

V gene TRBV5-1 combines with J gene TRBJ1-1; tentative D call: TRBD1 (6 bases). The receptor comes from a girl aged 2 to 10 in good health. Sequencing was done on a sample of blood. The CDR3: CASSPGTQNTEAFF. In DNA form, the CDR3 reads TGCGCCAGCAGCCCCGGGACACAGAACACTGAAGCTTTCTTT.